This T cell receptor beta chain comes out of a study of T cells after yellow fever vaccination. About the study: Low-cell-number fractions underwent preparation using SMART-Seq v4 Ultra Low Input. Broader study findings: Reappearing after the booster were most of the clones from primary vaccination (less than 97% CD4, around 90% CD8). Weaker overall was a secondary response that nonetheless peaked faster, on day 5 versus 15.

Turning to this clonotype: Its antigen is currently unknown.

V trimming: 4 bases; J trimming: 8 bases; junction bases outside the gene matches: 16. In germline, CDR1 is WSHSY, CDR2 SAAADI. The CDR3 totals 16 residues. TCRdb re-derived calls from the 5' RACE reads in MiXCR, one entry per CDR3 protein. The table lists hundreds of thousands of distinct CDR3 sequences, 12% of them singletons. This sequence originates from a man younger than 35 who received the YFV17D yellow fever vaccine. The sequencing used CD4+ T cells sorted from PBMCs, collected 15 days after the yellow fever booster vaccination. The rearrangement joins TRBV10-2 to TRBJ1-2; 7 nucleotides line up with TRBD1. The CDR3 DNA follows: TGCGCCAGCAGTGCCGACAGGGCGACAGGAAGGGCGGGCTACACCTTC. Translating it yields CASSADRATGRAGYTF.